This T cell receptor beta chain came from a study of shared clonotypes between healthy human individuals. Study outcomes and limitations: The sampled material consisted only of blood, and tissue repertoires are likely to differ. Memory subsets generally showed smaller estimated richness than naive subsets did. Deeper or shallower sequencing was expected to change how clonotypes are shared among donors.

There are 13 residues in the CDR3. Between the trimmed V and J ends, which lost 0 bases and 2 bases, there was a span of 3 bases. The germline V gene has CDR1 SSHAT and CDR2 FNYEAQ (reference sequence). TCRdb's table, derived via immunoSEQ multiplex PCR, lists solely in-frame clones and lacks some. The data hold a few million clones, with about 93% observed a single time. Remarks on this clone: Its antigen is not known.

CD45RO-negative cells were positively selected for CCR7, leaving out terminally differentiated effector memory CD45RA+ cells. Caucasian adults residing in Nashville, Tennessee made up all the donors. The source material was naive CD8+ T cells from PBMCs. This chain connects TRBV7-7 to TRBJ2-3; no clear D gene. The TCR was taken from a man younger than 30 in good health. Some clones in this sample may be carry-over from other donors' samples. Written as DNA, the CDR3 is TGTGCCAGCAGCTTAGCGCTCACAGATACGCAGTATTTT. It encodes CASSLALTDTQYF.